Listed below are T cell receptor beta chains from one sample, sequenced in a study of T cell responses to AZD1222 COVID-19 vaccine. Sequenced by immunoSEQ multiplex PCR; TCRdb stores in-frame clones only, minus some. The sample includes around 130,000 clones, around 94% seen only once; the top ten take 6.6%. The material sequenced was peripheral blood, taken on day 0 of AZD1222 vaccination. The receptors were sampled from an adult in good health. Both conserved end residues are part of each CDR3. Fields, in order: D gene, J gene, V gene, CDR3 length, clone size, CDR3 DNA, CDR3 protein. D genes are given only for firm matches. Rows give clone size only sometimes, using once, few, many, or a class for an expanded clone.

d_gene: .
j_gene: TRBJ1-1
v_gene: TRBV27
len: 15
abundance: .
CDR3nt: TGTGCCAGCAGTTTATCACAGGCCCTGAACACTGAAGCTTTCTTT
CDR3aa: CASSLSQALNTEAFF

d_gene: TRBD2
j_gene: TRBJ2-7
v_gene: TRBV2
len: 17
abundance: .
CDR3nt: TGTGCCAGCAGTGGAAATAGCGGGAGGACTAGCTCCTACGAGCAGTACTTC
CDR3aa: CASSGNSGRTSSYEQYF

d_gene: .
j_gene: TRBJ1-2
v_gene: TRBV28
len: 13
abundance: .
CDR3nt: TGTGCCAGCAGAGGGGAAACTCACTATGGCTACACCTTC
CDR3aa: CASRGETHYGYTF

d_gene: .
j_gene: TRBJ2-7
v_gene: TRBV28
len: 15
abundance: few
CDR3nt: TGTGCCAGCAGCCCGGGACGGTTTGTGGACTACGAGCAGTACTTC
CDR3aa: CASSPGRFVDYEQYF

d_gene: .
j_gene: TRBJ2-1
v_gene: TRBV11-2
len: 14
abundance: .
CDR3nt: TGTGCCAGCAGCCTTGGGGACTCCTACAATGAGCAGTTCTTC
CDR3aa: CASSLGDSYNEQFF

d_gene: TRBD1
j_gene: TRBJ1-2
v_gene: TRBV5-4
len: 15
abundance: once
CDR3nt: TGTGCCAGCAGCTTGGAGGGGACAGGCAACTATGGCTACACCTTC
CDR3aa: CASSLEGTGNYGYTF

d_gene: TRBD1
j_gene: TRBJ1-2
v_gene: TRBV28
len: 13
abundance: .
CDR3nt: TGTGCCAGCACCCCGGACAGGGGTTTGGGCTACACCTTC
CDR3aa: CASTPDRGLGYTF

d_gene: TRBD1
j_gene: TRBJ2-2
v_gene: TRBV18
len: 16
abundance: .
CDR3nt: TGTGCCAGCTCATCCCGGGACAGGGGGCTCACCGGGGAGCTGTTTTTT
CDR3aa: CASSSRDRGLTGELFF

d_gene: .
j_gene: TRBJ1-6
v_gene: TRBV5-1
len: 13
abundance: .
CDR3nt: TGCGCCAGCAGCGAGACAGGCTTTTCACCCCTCCACTTT
CDR3aa: CASSETGFSPLHF

d_gene: .
j_gene: TRBJ1-1
v_gene: TRBV6-5
len: 12
abundance: once
CDR3nt: TGTGCCACCAGGGGCGTGAACACTGAAGCTTTCTTT
CDR3aa: CATRGVNTEAFF

d_gene: TRBD1
j_gene: TRBJ2-7
v_gene: TRBV28
len: 14
abundance: once
CDR3nt: TGTGCCAGCAGTCCCCGGACAGGGGACGGCGAGCAGTACTTC
CDR3aa: CASSPRTGDGEQYF

d_gene: .
j_gene: TRBJ1-2
v_gene: TRBV20-1
len: 13
abundance: .
CDR3nt: TGCAGTGCTAGTCCAGGAGCTAACTATGGCTACACCTTC
CDR3aa: CSASPGANYGYTF

d_gene: TRBD1
j_gene: TRBJ1-2
v_gene: TRBV28
len: 13
abundance: .
CDR3nt: TGTGCCAGCAGTTACAGGGGGACCTATGGCTACACCTTC
CDR3aa: CASSYRGTYGYTF

d_gene: TRBD1
j_gene: TRBJ1-1
v_gene: TRBV7-8
len: 15
abundance: .
CDR3nt: TGTGCCAGCAGCTTCCGACAGGGGTGGAGCACTGAAGCTTTCTTT
CDR3aa: CASSFRQGWSTEAFF

d_gene: .
j_gene: TRBJ2-1
v_gene: TRBV15
len: 14
abundance: once
CDR3nt: TGTGCCACCAGCCGACAGAGTTGGAACAATGAGCAGTTCTTC
CDR3aa: CATSRQSWNNEQFF

d_gene: .
j_gene: TRBJ1-2
v_gene: TRBV11-2
len: 14
abundance: .
CDR3nt: TGTGCCAGCAGTCTATGGGGTAGAAACTATGGCTACACCTTC
CDR3aa: CASSLWGRNYGYTF

d_gene: TRBD1
j_gene: TRBJ1-2
v_gene: TRBV2
len: 14
abundance: .
CDR3nt: TGTGCCAGCAGTGAGACAGGGCCGACCTATGGCTACACCTTC
CDR3aa: CASSETGPTYGYTF

d_gene: TRBD2
j_gene: TRBJ2-5
v_gene: TRBV3-1/TRBV3-2
len: 14
abundance: .
CDR3nt: TGTGCCATCTCCGGGACTACCCTTCAAGAGACCCAGTACTTC
CDR3aa: CAISGTTLQETQYF

d_gene: TRBD1
j_gene: TRBJ2-1
v_gene: TRBV19
len: 12
abundance: .
CDR3nt: TGTGCCAGTGGGCAGGGGGATGATGAGCAGTTCTTC
CDR3aa: CASGQGDDEQFF

d_gene: TRBD2
j_gene: TRBJ2-3
v_gene: TRBV24-1
len: 18
abundance: .
CDR3nt: TGTGCCACCAGTGATCCGGGACTAGCGGGAGGACCCACAGATACGCAGTATTTT
CDR3aa: CATSDPGLAGGPTDTQYF

d_gene: TRBD2
j_gene: TRBJ2-2
v_gene: TRBV7-6
len: 16
abundance: .
CDR3nt: TGTGCCAGCAGCTTAGTTCTGGGACTAGCTTCCGGGGAGCTGTTTTTT
CDR3aa: CASSLVLGLASGELFF

d_gene: .
j_gene: TRBJ1-4
v_gene: TRBV12-3/TRBV12-4
len: 13
abundance: .
CDR3nt: TGTGCCAGCAGTTTAGGTCCCCATGAAAAACTGTTTTTT
CDR3aa: CASSLGPHEKLFF

d_gene: TRBD2
j_gene: TRBJ2-1
v_gene: TRBV14
len: 18
abundance: .
CDR3nt: TGTGCCAGCAGCCAAGAGAGGACTAGCGGGAGGGTATACAATGAGCAGTTCTTC
CDR3aa: CASSQERTSGRVYNEQFF

d_gene: TRBD1
j_gene: TRBJ1-2
v_gene: TRBV28
len: 15
abundance: .
CDR3nt: TGTGCCAGCAGTAACATGGACAGGGATAACTATGGCTACACCTTC
CDR3aa: CASSNMDRDNYGYTF

d_gene: TRBD1
j_gene: TRBJ1-2
v_gene: TRBV19
len: 14
abundance: few
CDR3nt: TGTGCCAGTAGTATCGGGACAGGGGGATATGGCTACACCTTC
CDR3aa: CASSIGTGGYGYTF

d_gene: TRBD2
j_gene: TRBJ2-5
v_gene: TRBV3-1/TRBV3-2
len: 16
abundance: .
CDR3nt: TGTGCCAGCAGCGCCAGTCTGGCGGGAGGGCTCGAGACCCAGTACTTC
CDR3aa: CASSASLAGGLETQYF

d_gene: .
j_gene: TRBJ1-4
v_gene: TRBV4-1
len: 17
abundance: .
CDR3nt: TGCGCCAGCAGCCAAGATGGGACTGATCGAACTAATGAAAAACTGTTTTTT
CDR3aa: CASSQDGTDRTNEKLFF

d_gene: TRBD2
j_gene: TRBJ2-3
v_gene: TRBV18
len: 17
abundance: .
CDR3nt: TGTGCCAGCTCACCATTCGGACTAGCGGGAGTCACAGATACGCAGTATTTT
CDR3aa: CASSPFGLAGVTDTQYF

d_gene: TRBD1
j_gene: TRBJ1-3
v_gene: TRBV19
len: 17
abundance: once
CDR3nt: TGTGCCAGTAGTAAACTGTCGGGACAGGGGACTGGAAACACCATATATTTT
CDR3aa: CASSKLSGQGTGNTIYF

d_gene: .
j_gene: TRBJ1-1
v_gene: TRBV4-1
len: 11
abundance: .
CDR3nt: TGCGCCAGCAGCCAATCTGGATTGGCTTTCTTT
CDR3aa: CASSQSGLAFF

d_gene: .
j_gene: TRBJ1-2
v_gene: TRBV30
len: 13
abundance: few
CDR3nt: TGTGCCTGGAGTGTAACCGGGAACTATGGCTACACCTTC
CDR3aa: CAWSVTGNYGYTF

d_gene: .
j_gene: TRBJ2-5
v_gene: TRBV5-5
len: 15
abundance: .
CDR3nt: TGTGCCAGCAGCTTGGGCGGAGGGACACAAGAGACCCAGTACTTC
CDR3aa: CASSLGGGTQETQYF

d_gene: TRBD2
j_gene: TRBJ2-7
v_gene: TRBV3-1/TRBV3-2
len: 15
abundance: .
CDR3nt: TGTGCCAGCAGCACCCCCGGGGGGGGATCCGACGAGCAGTACTTC
CDR3aa: CASSTPGGGSDEQYF

d_gene: TRBD1
j_gene: TRBJ2-7
v_gene: TRBV19
len: 15
abundance: .
CDR3nt: TGTGCCAGTAGTATAGCTGGGACAGGGTACTACGAGCAGTACTTC
CDR3aa: CASSIAGTGYYEQYF

d_gene: TRBD1
j_gene: TRBJ1-5
v_gene: TRBV27
len: 12
abundance: .
CDR3nt: TGTGCCAGCAGAGACAGGGTTGGGCCCCAGCATTTT
CDR3aa: CASRDRVGPQHF

d_gene: TRBD2
j_gene: TRBJ2-5
v_gene: TRBV5-4
len: 15
abundance: .
CDR3nt: TGTGCCAGCAGCCAAACTAGCGGGAGGGGGGAGACCCAGTACTTC
CDR3aa: CASSQTSGRGETQYF

d_gene: .
j_gene: TRBJ1-2
v_gene: TRBV2
len: 12
abundance: .
CDR3nt: TGTGCCAGCACCCGGGGGCGCGAGGGCTACACCTTC
CDR3aa: CASTRGREGYTF

d_gene: .
j_gene: TRBJ1-3
v_gene: TRBV3-1/TRBV3-2
len: 15
abundance: .
CDR3nt: TGTGCCAGCAGCCGCCTGGCATTAGCTGGAAACACCATATATTTT
CDR3aa: CASSRLALAGNTIYF

d_gene: TRBD1
j_gene: TRBJ1-5
v_gene: TRBV27
len: 15
abundance: .
CDR3nt: TGTGCCAGCAGTCCGGACAGGGCGAGAAATCAGCCCCAGCATTTT
CDR3aa: CASSPDRARNQPQHF

d_gene: .
j_gene: TRBJ2-2
v_gene: TRBV29-1
len: 14
abundance: .
CDR3nt: TGCAGCGCATCACAGGGAGCGAACACCGGGGAGCTGTTTTTT
CDR3aa: CSASQGANTGELFF

d_gene: TRBD1
j_gene: TRBJ1-2
v_gene: TRBV2
len: 15
abundance: .
CDR3nt: TGTGCCAGCCTCATCCCGGGACAGGGTCTAGATGGCTACACCTTC
CDR3aa: CASLIPGQGLDGYTF

d_gene: TRBD2
j_gene: TRBJ2-1
v_gene: TRBV3-1/TRBV3-2
len: 18
abundance: .
CDR3nt: TGTGCCAGCAGCCAAGATAGGGCGGGAGGTCCCTCTTTCAATGAGCAGTTCTTC
CDR3aa: CASSQDRAGGPSFNEQFF

d_gene: TRBD2
j_gene: TRBJ2-1
v_gene: TRBV14
len: 17
abundance: .
CDR3nt: TGTGCCAGCAGCCAACTTAGCGGGAGCACCCCCTACAATGAGCAGTTCTTC
CDR3aa: CASSQLSGSTPYNEQFF

d_gene: TRBD1
j_gene: TRBJ1-1
v_gene: TRBV6-1
len: 13
abundance: .
CDR3nt: TGTGCCAGCAGTGAGGGGACAGCCACTACAGCTTTCTTT
CDR3aa: CASSEGTATTAFF

d_gene: .
j_gene: TRBJ1-5
v_gene: TRBV12-5
len: 12
abundance: .
CDR3nt: TGTGCTAGTAGCGAGGGCAATCAGCCCCAGCATTTT
CDR3aa: CASSEGNQPQHF